The next 18 T cell receptor beta chains were all read from a single sample in a study of OX40 agonist ivuxolimab in advanced cancers. TCRdb keeps only in-frame clones here, not all; method: immunoSEQ multiplex PCR. The data contain around 72,000 clones, nearly 90% of them seen just once; the ten biggest clones take up about an eighth. The source was CD4+ or CD8+ T cells sorted from blood, collected in a trial of the OX40 agonist ivuxolimab. The receptors were sampled from an adult with an advanced solid tumor such as melanoma, head and neck, liver or kidney cancer.

V is TRBV5-1 and J is TRBJ2-2, with 7 positions matching TRBD2. Unmatched junction bases numbered 4, after V lost 2 bases and J lost 0 bases. The CDR3 contains 16 residues. Germline lookup yields CDR1 SGHRS and CDR2 YFSETQ. CDR3 sequence reads: CASSFLSGTNTGELFF. The CDR3, as DNA: TGCGCCAGCAGCTTTCTGAGCGGGACGAACACCGGGGAGCTGTTTTTT.

The chain is built from TRBV7-9 and TRBJ2-7, with 7 bases identical to TRBD1. CDR3 length equals 14 residues. CDR1 and CDR2 from the germline V gene are SEHNR and FQNEAQ (reference sequence). Trimming took 4 bases from V and 1 from J; bases not matched to a gene: 4. The CDR3 loop reads CASSSRQGSYEQYF. The CDR3 DNA reads as TGTGCCAGCAGCTCCAGACAGGGTTCCTACGAGCAGTACTTC.

V is TRBV28 and J is TRBJ1-5; D not resolved. The CDR3 loop spans 19 amino acids. Per germline, CDR1 MDHEN and CDR2 SYDVKM. Trimming left V 1 base short and J 0 bases short, with 19 bases between. The DNA of the CDR3 is TGTGCCAGCAGTTTATTTCCAGGTTCTAAGGCATATAGCAATCAGCCCCAGCATTTT. Residues: CASSLFPGSKAYSNQPQHF.

This clone was seen a single time. J is TRBJ2-7 and V is TRBV11-3; weak D call: TRBD2 (6 bases). Germline CDR1 is SGHNT and CDR2 is YENEEA. With 3 bases removed from V and 3 bases from J, the gap between germline ends came to 9 bases. This CDR3 is built from 13 residues. This CDR3 reads CASSFGGNYEQYF. The CDR3 DNA reads TGTGCCAGCAGCTTTGGCGGGAACTACGAGCAGTACTTC. The full variable domain, rest sourced from reference TRBV11-3 and TRBJ2-7, is EAGVVQSPRYKIIEKKQPVAFWCNPISGHNTLYWYLQNLGQGPELLIRYENEEAVDDSQLPKDRFSAERLKGVDSTLKIQPAELGDSAVYLCASSFGGNYEQYFGPGTRLTVT.

The V call is TRBV6-5, the J call TRBJ1-1, with D possibly matching TRBD1 (5 bases). The CDR3 is 15 amino acids. The ends were cut back, 0 bases at V and 12 bases at J, with 20 bases in the middle. Looked up from germline, CDR1 is MNHEY and CDR2 is SVGAGI. For the CDR3, the DNA is TGTGCCAGCAGTTACTCGAGAGGGGCCGTTACTAGAACTTTCTTT. Protein product: CASSYSRGAVTRTFF.

This clone was picked up one time. The rearrangement uses TRBV5-1 and TRBJ2-1; D call uncertain. From germline, CDR1 is SGHRS and CDR2 YFSETQ. The V end lost 4 bases, the J end lost 2 bases, and 13 bases lay between the germline ends. This CDR3 is 15 amino acids long. The CDR3 DNA is TGCGCCAGCAGCGCGCCGGGCCATGCCTACAATGAGCAGTTCTTC. Protein: CASSAPGHAYNEQFF.

CDR3 in DNA: TGCAGTGCCACTTGGGAGACCCAGTACTTC. This gives the protein CSATWETQYF. The gene calls are TRBV20-1 and TRBJ2-5; D gene ambiguous. The CDR3 sequence is 10 residues long. Trimming removed 6 bases from V and 5 bases from J, with 7 bases in between. Germline CDR1 and CDR2: DFQATT and SNEGSKA (reference sequence).

This chain links TRBV5-1 with TRBJ2-2, with TRBD1 matching 11 bases. Trimming cost V 4 bases and J 7 bases; bases outside gene matches: 6. CDR1 and CDR2 from the germline V gene are SGHRS and YFSETQ. This CDR3 region has 15 residues. The CDR3 DNA is TGCGCCAGCAGCGCGGGACAGGGGGTAGGCGGGGAGCTGTTTTTT. Protein product: CASSAGQGVGGELFF.

The chain links TRBV5-1 to TRBJ2-1; either TRBD1 or TRBD2 may fit D (5 bases each). This CDR3 region has 14 residues. The V and J ends lost 0 bases and 4 bases respectively, with 8 bases between them. The germline V gene has CDR1 SGHRS and CDR2 YFSETQ. The CDR3 is CASSLGGVYNEQFF. The DNA of the CDR3 is TGCGCCAGCAGCTTGGGAGGGGTATACAATGAGCAGTTCTTC.

This clone was picked up a small number of times. V is TRBV10-3 and J is TRBJ2-3; TRBD1 matches 8 bases. The CDR3 loop spans 16 amino acids. In germline, CDR1 is ENHRY, CDR2 SYGVKD. After removal of 3 bases from V and 0 bases from J, the junction contained 5 bases not matched to a gene. CDR3 nucleotide sequence: TGTGCCATCAGTGATTTCGACAGGGGTAGCACAGATACGCAGTATTTT. Its translation is CAISDFDRGSTDTQYF.

This clone has just one count. This sequence joins TRBV7-9 and TRBJ2-3; no firm D call. The CDR3 is 13 amino acids. The germline V and J ends were trimmed by 3 bases and 0 bases, with 4 bases remaining between them. The V gene's germline CDR1 is SEHNR and CDR2 FQNEAQ (reference sequence). The CDR3: CASSFGSTDTQYF. The CDR3 nucleotides read TGTGCCAGCAGCTTTGGCAGCACAGATACGCAGTATTTT.

The rearrangement links TRBV18 to TRBJ1-1; tentative D call: TRBD1 (5 bases). This CDR3 region has 15 residues. Germline lookup yields CDR1 KGHSH and CDR2 LQKENI. Trimming shortened V by 4 bases and J by 1 base, and 13 bases separated the two germline ends. The CDR3 DNA is TGTGCCAGCTCACTTCGACAGAGACAGAACACTGAAGCTTTCTTT. This codes for CASSLRQRQNTEAFF.

This clone appeared a single time. The genes are TRBV5-1 and TRBJ2-7; 8 bases are shared with TRBD1. Germline CDR1 reads SGHRS; CDR2 reads YFSETQ. V lost 8 bases, J lost 3 bases, and 7 bases stayed unmatched. The CDR3 totals 13 residues. CDR3 sequence (DNA): TGCGCCAGTGCGGACAGGGATGACTACGAGCAGTACTTC. It codes for CASADRDDYEQYF.

The chain has TRBV6-5 and TRBJ1-3, with D possibly being TRBD1 (5 bases). Per the germline V gene, CDR1 is MNHEY and CDR2 is SVGAGI. V was trimmed by 0 bases and J by 4 bases, leaving 10 bases between them. This CDR3 contains 15 residues. In DNA form, the CDR3 reads TGTGCCAGCAGTTACTCGAATCAGGGAGGAAACACCATATATTTT. Encoded protein: CASSYSNQGGNTIYF.

This clone is a singleton in its sample. The V gene is TRBV9, the J gene TRBJ2-6; D gene uncertain. Deletions cut 4 bases from V and 2 bases from J, with 10 bases between. This CDR3 has 15 residues. CDR1 is SGDLS, CDR2 YYNGEE, per germline. CDR3 amino acids: CASSPRRAGANVLTF. CDR3 in DNA: TGTGCCAGCAGCCCCCGGCGCGCTGGGGCCAACGTCCTGACTTTC.

DNA of the CDR3: TGCGCCAGCAGTGAGACCGGGACTAGTAAAGAGACCCAGTACTTC. Its translation is CASSETGTSKETQYF. This chain links TRBV10-1 with TRBJ2-5; 8 bases fit TRBD2. The CDR3 extends over 15 amino acids. The germline CDR1 and CDR2 sequences are WNHNN and SYGVQD (reference sequence). V shed 2 bases, J shed 3 bases, and the junction held 5 bases outside the gene matches.

This clone showed up just once. The V call is TRBV11-2, the J call TRBJ2-7; TRBD2 agrees at 8 bases. Per the germline V gene, CDR1 is SGHAT and CDR2 is FQNNGV. The V gene end was trimmed by 4 bases and the J gene end by 5 bases; junction bases not matched to a gene: 13. The CDR3 consists of 16 residues. The CDR3 reads CASSYPGGAFPHEQYF. CDR3 bases: TGTGCCAGCAGCTATCCGGGGGGGGCATTTCCCCACGAGCAGTACTTC.

The DNA for the CDR3 is TGTGCCAGCAGCCCTAGGGAGGATCAGCCCCAGCATTTT. Its protein is CASSPREDQPQHF. The chain links TRBV7-9 to TRBJ1-5, with no clear D. The CDR3 is 13 residues long. V shed 5 bases and J shed 5 bases, with 10 bases lying between them. Germline-derived CDR1 and CDR2 are SEHNR and FQNEAQ (reference sequence).